Listed below are T cell receptor beta chains from one sample, sequenced in a study of cytotoxic CD8 clonotypes in ibrutinib-treated CLL. Clones were read by immunoSEQ multiplex PCR, and TCRdb kept only the in-frame ones, dropping some. The sample lists 130,000 to 150,000 clones; around 90% were seen once. This specimen was PBMCs, taken after 12 months of ibrutinib treatment. The receptors come from a human donor with chronic lymphocytic leukemia. The CDR3 runs from the conserved cysteine through the conserved F or W. Fields, in order: D gene, J gene, V gene, CDR3 protein. A D gene is named only where the DNA matches it firmly.

D: NA; J: TRBJ2-3; V: TRBV7-9; CDR3: CASSTSRVKTQYF
D: NA; J: TRBJ2-1; V: TRBV27; CDR3: CASSLQGAEDNEQFF
D: NA; J: TRBJ1-4; V: TRBV28; CDR3: CASSGARQGLSEKLFF
D: TRBD2; J: TRBJ2-7; V: TRBV29-1; CDR3: CSGFSGSGGEQYF
D: NA; J: TRBJ2-5; V: TRBV7-2; CDR3: CASSLGSHQETQYF
D: TRBD2; J: TRBJ2-2; V: TRBV5-4; CDR3: CASSSALAGLNTGELFF
D: NA; J: TRBJ2-1; V: TRBV21-1; CDR3: CASILRGQHNEQFF
D: NA; J: TRBJ2-2; V: TRBV6-4; CDR3: CASSDRPNTGELFF
D: TRBD1; J: TRBJ2-1; V: TRBV19; CDR3: CATGTGVNEQFF
D: NA; J: TRBJ1-4; V: TRBV15; CDR3: CATSRDGGTTNEKLFF
D: TRBD2; J: TRBJ2-7; V: TRBV28; CDR3: CATLSSNSGSPPYEQYF
D: TRBD2; J: TRBJ2-3; V: TRBV29-1; CDR3: CSVGAGNTDTQYF
D: NA; J: TRBJ2-7; V: TRBV28; CDR3: CASSFLGHSYEQYF
D: TRBD1; J: TRBJ2-5; V: TRBV6-5; CDR3: CASRTGFQETQYF
D: NA; J: TRBJ2-2; V: TRBV28; CDR3: CATLGGPPPELFF
D: NA; J: TRBJ2-3; V: TRBV28; CDR3: CASSSPSDWADTQYF
D: NA; J: TRBJ2-2; V: TRBV19; CDR3: CASSIVWTDSTGELFF
D: NA; J: TRBJ2-1; V: TRBV9; CDR3: CASSSLGDIYNEQFF
D: TRBD1; J: TRBJ2-7; V: TRBV28; CDR3: CASSPGTGDEQYF
D: TRBD1; J: TRBJ1-5; V: TRBV30; CDR3: CAWNSGQGGGQPQHF
D: NA; J: TRBJ2-6; V: TRBV28; CDR3: CASRPTGTGANVLTF
D: TRBD1; J: TRBJ1-5; V: TRBV7-2; CDR3: CASSSGQGSNQPQHF
D: NA; J: TRBJ2-3; V: TRBV27; CDR3: CASSLEGTQYF
D: NA; J: TRBJ1-1; V: TRBV6-1; CDR3: CASTIHNTEAFF
D: NA; J: TRBJ2-1; V: TRBV19; CDR3: CASDRGWGYNEQFF
D: NA; J: TRBJ2-5; V: TRBV6-5; CDR3: CASRSLPREETQYF
D: NA; J: TRBJ2-3; V: TRBV29-1; CDR3: CSVLKGGTDTQYF
D: TRBD1; J: TRBJ2-7; V: TRBV2; CDR3: CASSELVTGKRREQYF
D: TRBD2; J: TRBJ2-1; V: TRBV6-5; CDR3: CASSYLAGGWNEQFF
D: TRBD2; J: TRBJ2-3; V: TRBV28; CDR3: CASSSPSGRATDTQYF
D: NA; J: TRBJ2-7; V: TRBV6-5; CDR3: CASSEGPEQYF
D: TRBD2; J: TRBJ2-1; V: TRBV29-1; CDR3: CSGRGEHEQFF
D: NA; J: TRBJ2-3; V: TRBV7-9; CDR3: CASSFGPDTQYF
D: TRBD2; J: TRBJ2-1; V: TRBV6-5; CDR3: CASTNGLAGYNEQFF
D: NA; J: TRBJ1-5; V: TRBV6-6; CDR3: CASAKGDSNQPQHF
D: NA; J: TRBJ2-3; V: TRBV29-1; CDR3: CSALRGFTDTQYF
D: NA; J: TRBJ2-7; V: TRBV6-6; CDR3: CASSKADKFYEQYF
D: NA; J: TRBJ1-1; V: TRBV7-2; CDR3: CASRENMNTEAFF
D: NA; J: TRBJ2-7; V: TRBV18; CDR3: CASSPSVGEQYF
D: NA; J: TRBJ2-7; V: TRBV2; CDR3: CASSEARTGSYEQYF
D: TRBD1; J: TRBJ2-2; V: TRBV14; CDR3: CASSPRQGASTGELFF
D: NA; J: TRBJ1-2; V: TRBV7-6; CDR3: CASSPGVEINYGYTF
D: TRBD1; J: TRBJ2-7; V: TRBV6-5; CDR3: CASTSRTGPYEQYF
D: NA; J: TRBJ2-7; V: TRBV18; CDR3: CASSPPGQGGSYEQYF
D: NA; J: TRBJ2-7; V: TRBV20-1; CDR3: CSALTRYEQYF
D: NA; J: TRBJ1-4; V: TRBV6-5; CDR3: CASSYGGQINEKLFF
D: NA; J: TRBJ2-3; V: TRBV2; CDR3: CASSDDSNKGDTQYF
D: TRBD2; J: TRBJ2-2; V: TRBV30; CDR3: CAWNPGLAANIFTGELFF
D: NA; J: TRBJ1-5; V: TRBV2; CDR3: CASTKDEVNQPQHF
D: NA; J: TRBJ2-7; V: TRBV6-5; CDR3: CASSYSDLRLGEQYF